Presented here are 9 T cell receptor beta chains from one specimen sequenced in a study of OX40 agonist ivuxolimab in advanced cancers. This table comes from immunoSEQ multiplex PCR, and its TCRdb copy is limited to in-frame clones, with some not included. The table has tens of thousands of clones, roughly 80% seen once. Sequenced here: CD4+ or CD8+ T cells sorted from blood, sampled in a trial of the OX40 agonist ivuxolimab. The receptors were gathered from an adult with an advanced solid tumor such as melanoma, head and neck, liver or kidney cancer.

The chain combines TRBV29-1 with TRBJ1-2, with 8 bases that match TRBD1. The CDR3 loop spans 13 amino acids. The trim removed 7 bases at V and 5 bases at J, leaving 9 bases unmatched. Germline V gene lookup returns CDR1 SQVTM and CDR2 ANQGSEA. This chain's CDR3 is CSAYTGGEYGYTF. As DNA, the CDR3 is TGCAGCGCCTATACAGGGGGAGAGTATGGCTACACCTTC.

This clone has more than one count but fewer than ten. V usage is TRBV2 and J usage is TRBJ2-1; D is unresolved. V was cut by 8 bases and J by 7 bases, with 9 bases left in between. The germline gives CDR1 SNHLY, CDR2 FYNNEI. CDR3 size: 11 residues. CDR3: CASVIVNEQFF. The CDR3 bases are TGTGCCAGCGTCATCGTGAATGAGCAGTTCTTC.

The CDR3 bases are TGCGCCAGCAGCGCCGCCGCACTAGCGGGAGGCGCAGATACGCAGTATTTT. It codes for CASSAAALAGGADTQYF. The V call is TRBV5-1, the J call TRBJ2-3; 12 nucleotides line up with TRBD2. Germline values: CDR1 SGHRS, CDR2 YFSETQ. The trim removed 4 bases at V and 4 bases at J, leaving 10 bases unmatched. This CDR3 spans 17 amino acids.

The rearrangement joins TRBV5-1 to TRBJ1-3, with a possible D match to TRBD1 (5 bases). The length of the CDR3 is 13 residues. Trimming shortened V by 1 base and J by 4 bases, and 6 bases separated the two germline ends. The germline gives CDR1 SGHRS, CDR2 YFSETQ. The CDR3 coding sequence is TGCGCCAGCAGCTTGCAGGGAGGAAACACCATATATTTT. Protein: CASSLQGGNTIYF.

The V and J genes are TRBV19 and TRBJ2-6; possibly TRBD1 for D (6 bases). CDR3 length equals 16 residues. Germline V gene sequence: CDR1 LNHDA, CDR2 SQIVND (reference sequence). V lost 5 bases, J lost 2 bases, and 13 bases lay in between. CDR3 residues: CASSQGQGTGANVLTF. The CDR3 DNA is TGTGCCAGTAGTCAGGGGCAAGGTACTGGGGCCAACGTCCTGACTTTC.

CDR3 nucleotide sequence: TGTGCCAGCTCACCGGGGAGCACAGGGGCAAATCAGCCCCAGCATTTT. Its translation: CASSPGSTGANQPQHF. The chain uses TRBV18 and TRBJ1-5; 7 positions agree with TRBD1. Germline V gene lookup returns CDR1 KGHSH and CDR2 LQKENI. The CDR3 has 16 residues. V lost 3 bases and J lost 4; bases outside the gene matches: 9.

Of note for this clone: Other nucleotide sequences from this sample produce the same CDR3. This chain connects TRBV6-5 to TRBJ1-1; D possibly corresponds to TRBD1 (6 bases). Trimming stripped 6 bases from V and 2 bases from J, with 10 bases between. This CDR3 has 13 residues. CDR1 and CDR2 from the germline V gene are MNHEY and SVGAGI. This CDR3 reads CASRIQGNTEAFF. CDR3 bases: TGTGCCAGCAGAATACAGGGTAACACTGAAGCTTTCTTT.

The chain employs TRBV6-5 and TRBJ1-1, with 8 bases aligning to TRBD1. In germline, CDR1 is MNHEY, CDR2 SVGAGI. Trimming at V came to 5 bases and at J to 1 base, leaving 6 bases not matched to a gene. The CDR3 has 15 amino acids. CDR3 DNA sequence: TGTGCCAGCAGTAGCTGGACAGGGCAGAACACTGAAGCTTTCTTT. Translation: CASSSWTGQNTEAFF.

V is TRBV2 and J is TRBJ2-3; 8 bases align to TRBD1. The CDR3 has 16 amino acids. V trimming: 4 bases; J trimming: 0 bases; junction bases outside the gene matches: 6. CDR1 SNHLY and CDR2 FYNNEI come from the germline V gene. The CDR3 reads CASSVSRDRSTDTQYF. CDR3 nucleotides: TGTGCCAGCAGTGTCTCCCGGGACAGGAGCACAGATACGCAGTATTTT.